This entry features one TCR beta chain sequence. This clonotype was seen at least ten times. It has no known antigen specificity. Base quality data are lacking; no much larger clone is found one base away. The data originate from a study of T-cell reconstitution after alpha-beta-depleted transplantation in children (TCRdb year 2016). Background on the whole study: Using TCR repertoire profiling, the study quantitatively followed how T-cell immune reconstitution unfolded in children after TCRalphabeta/CD19-depleted allogeneic hematopoietic cell transplantation.

The library was obtained by PCR. The instrument given in TCRdb is Illumina HiSeq 2500. To normalize quantification of the TCRbeta repertoire, the TCR libraries were built with molecular barcoding that relied on unique molecular identifiers. TCRdb passed the public sequencing reads through fastp at Q25 and MiXCR, retaining productive beta sequences. CDR3 protein duplicates are merged, each entry listing the most common genes and DNA. For this sample the table gives about 190,000 distinct CDR3 sequences, of which 11% were detected only once. The ten largest clones take up less than 15% of the sample. Points the paper makes about the study in general: The apparently early alphabetaT-cell count recovery about two months after transplant was reportedly dependent on only several hundred rapidly expanded clones derived from non-depleted graft cells. In some patients, high TCRbeta diversity at day 60 was attributed to recipient T cells and intrathymic progenitors that had survived conditioning. Hyperexpanded clone frequencies declined over subsequent months; after one year, T-cell counts and TCRbeta diversity were mostly attributed to newly produced T cells.

Read against the paper, the sample's treatment or condition label means: allogeneic hematopoietic cell transplantation with graft depleted of TCRalphabeta T cells and CD19 B cells. TCRalphabeta/CD19-depleted allogeneic hematopoietic cell grafts were given to the transplant recipients, all of whom were children. The TCR originated in a boy younger than 10 with acute myeloid leukemia, due to receive a stem cell transplant. Material: PBMCs, obtained before TCRalphabeta/CD19-depleted stem cell transplant.

The bases read TGCGCCAGCAGCCGAGGGACTAGCGGCATCTACGAGCAGTACTTC. The translation is CASSRGTSGIYEQYF. The chain uses TRBV4-1 and TRBJ2-7; 11 junctional bases match TRBD2. Compared with germline, V lacks 4 bases and J lacks 3 bases; bases without a gene match: 5. Including the terminal cysteine and phenylalanine, the CDR3 comprises 15 residues. The kept DNA is CDR3 alone, 45 bases in frame from the first base. Reading the germline V gene gives CDR1 MGHRA and CDR2 YSYEKL.